These T cell receptor beta chains were read from a single sample in a study of T cells expressing NK-cell markers. After re-calling the 5' RACE reads, TCRdb lists one entry per CDR3 protein, DNA absent. The sample data list 500,000 to 600,000 distinct CDR3 sequences. The sample was blood T cells: a sorted CD56 or NKG2C T cell subset, CD4+ or CD8+ T cells, or bulk PBMC T cells (not recorded which). Receptors originate from a man younger than 35 in good health. Both conserved end residues are part of each CDR3.

J	V	CDR3
TRBJ1-6	TRBV12-3/TRBV12-4	CASTGQINSPLHF
TRBJ2-5	TRBV12-3/TRBV12-4	CASSLLQGSETQYF
TRBJ2-1	TRBV4-1	CASSQDRGRQFF
TRBJ1-2	TRBV12-3/TRBV12-4	CASSLGQGFSGGYTF
TRBJ2-5	TRBV7-2	CASSLQGGPQETQYF
TRBJ2-7	TRBV27	CASSLAAGTYEQYF
TRBJ2-1	TRBV29-1	CSATRLAGVLEQFF
TRBJ2-7	TRBV7-2	CASSLARTSGTYEQYF
TRBJ2-2	TRBV6-2/TRBV6-3	CASSFLASGTGELFF
TRBJ2-5	TRBV7-2	CASRPGSSPETQYF
TRBJ2-7	TRBV7-2	CASSFQTGESYEQYF
TRBJ2-1	TRBV28	CASTRLRGQSSYNEQFF
TRBJ1-6	TRBV12-3/TRBV12-4	CASSPSRQGMNSPLHF